This entry lists 22 T cell receptor beta chains sequenced from one sample in a study of T-cell reconstitution after alpha-beta-depleted transplantation in children. A TCRbeta library incorporating unique molecular identifiers was prepared. TCRdb called the PCR reads again in MiXCR, with one record for every CDR3 protein. The profile shows approximately 230,000 distinct CDR3 sequences, about 24% of them singletons. Sequencing used PBMCs, mostly from graft donor cells, obtained 360 days after TCRalphabeta/CD19-depleted stem cell transplant. These receptors all stem from a female patient between 2 and 15 years old who had a stem cell transplant for congenital amegakaryocytic thrombocytopenia, so the T cells may come from the graft donor.

This clonotype was found a few times. The chain has TRBV6-6 and TRBJ1-1; D is perhaps TRBD1 (5 bases). Between the trimmed V and J ends, which lost 7 bases and 6 bases, there was a span of 15 bases. CDR1 is MNHNY and CDR2 is SVGAGI in the germline V gene (reference sequence). The CDR3 contains 13 residues. In DNA form, the CDR3 reads TGTGCCAGCATCCACGAAGGGGTAGCTGAAGCTTTCTTT. It encodes CASIHEGVAEAFF.

This clonotype has more than one count but fewer than ten. This chain uses TRBV27 with TRBJ1-5, with a weak D call TRBD1 (5 bases). This CDR3 comprises 15 residues. Trimming pared 0 bases from V and 7 bases from J, leaving 13 bases between. Germline V gene sequence: CDR1 MNHEY, CDR2 SMNVEV (reference sequence). As DNA, the CDR3 is TGTGCCAGCAGTTTATCGTCCGGGGGACGCCAGCCCCAGCATTTT. Its protein is CASSLSSGGRQPQHF.

V usage is TRBV6-2 or TRBV6-3 and J usage is TRBJ2-5; D is uncertain. The V gene's germline CDR1 is MNHEY and CDR2 SVGEGT. V was shortened by 4 bases and J by 7 bases, with 22 bases between the two germline ends. CDR3 length equals 16 residues. The CDR3 region is CASSSLPSMPKGTQYF. CDR3 bases: TGTGCCAGCAGTTCCCTGCCATCCATGCCCAAAGGGACCCAGTACTTC.

The chain is built from TRBV10-3 and TRBJ2-6, with TRBD1 matching 9 bases. This CDR3 region has 16 residues. Trimming at V came to 6 bases and at J to 2 bases, leaving 5 bases not matched to a gene. Germline V gives CDR1 ENHRY, CDR2 SYGVKD. CDR3 DNA sequence: TGTGCCATCAGCGGGACAGGGTTTGCTGGGGCCAACGTCCTGACTTTC. The encoded protein is CAISGTGFAGANVLTF.

V and J are TRBV5-1 and TRBJ2-3, with 8 bases matching TRBD1. Trimming removed 4 bases from V and 0 bases from J; junction bases left unmatched: 4. Germline V gene lookup returns CDR1 SGHRS and CDR2 YFSETQ. The CDR3 is made up of 15 amino acids. This CDR3 reads CASSRDRPSTDTQYF. The CDR3 DNA follows: TGCGCCAGCAGCCGGGACAGGCCGAGCACAGATACGCAGTATTTT.

Many counts were recorded for this clonotype. The chain combines TRBV20-1 with TRBJ2-7; 8 bases are shared with TRBD2. CDR3 length equals 16 residues. CDR1 and CDR2 from the germline V gene are DFQATT and SNEGSKA (reference sequence). V dropped 2 bases and J dropped 4; count of bases not matched to a gene: 13. The CDR3: CSARMWERESTYEQYF. The CDR3 DNA reads as TGCAGTGCTAGAATGTGGGAGCGGGAGAGCACATACGAGCAGTACTTC.

The chain links TRBV12-3 or TRBV12-4 to TRBJ1-3; no reliable D call. The CDR3 is 16 residues long. V lost 1 base to trimming and J lost 3 bases, with 13 bases between them. The DNA of the CDR3 is TGTGCCAGCAGTTTAGGTCGAGCGGTATTTGGAAACACCATATATTTT. Encoded protein: CASSLGRAVFGNTIYF.

This clonotype was observed a few times. The rearrangement uses TRBV6-6 and TRBJ1-1, with D unclear. The CDR3 runs to 11 residues. Trimming removed 6 bases from V and 3 bases from J, with 5 bases in between. Germline V gene sequence: CDR1 MNHNY, CDR2 SVGAGI (reference sequence). The CDR3 DNA sequence: TGTGCCAGCAGACGTTACACTGAAGCTTTCTTT. This translates into CASRRYTEAFF.

V usage is TRBV20-1 and J usage is TRBJ1-2; D gene uncertain. CDR3 length: 14 amino acids. Trimming took 3 bases from V and 4 from J, leaving 15 bases between them. Germline CDR1 DFQATT, CDR2 SNEGSKA (reference sequence). The CDR3 nucleotides are TGCAGTGCTAGGGATGTCCGAGTAGGCTATGGCTACACCTTC. It translates to CSARDVRVGYGYTF.

This rearrangement joins TRBV20-1 to TRBJ2-1; D gene ambiguous. The V and J ends lost 3 bases and 7 bases respectively, with 19 bases between them. This CDR3 is built from 15 residues. Per germline, CDR1 DFQATT and CDR2 SNEGSKA (reference sequence). The CDR3 loop reads CSASIGLESENEQFF. Here the CDR3 DNA reads TGCAGTGCTAGTATCGGGTTGGAGTCTGAAAATGAGCAGTTCTTC.

Ten or more counts support this clonotype. The chain is built from TRBV6-6 and TRBJ2-2; 8 nucleotides line up with TRBD2. The V and J ends lost 7 bases and 9 bases, in that order; junction bases with no gene match: 7. The V gene's germline CDR1 is MNHNY and CDR2 SVGAGI (reference sequence). This CDR3 contains 13 residues. The CDR3, as DNA: TGTGCCAGCACCCTTATTAGCGGGAGGGAGCTGTTTTTT. This gives the protein CASTLISGRELFF.

The chain links TRBV7-2 to TRBJ2-3; TRBD1 matches 7 bases. The CDR3 contains 17 residues. Losses at the gene ends were 5 bases for V and 0 bases for J; bases not matched to a gene: 11. Germline-derived CDR1 and CDR2 are SGHTA and FQGNSA. The CDR3 sequence: CASSHPLGQTSTDTQYF. CDR3 DNA: TGTGCCAGCAGCCATCCCCTGGGACAGACAAGCACAGATACGCAGTATTTT.

Of note for this clonotype: An end of the junction does not agree with germline; a read error may underlie this. The V and J genes are TRBV12-3 or TRBV12-4 and TRBJ1-2; 9 bases are shared with TRBD1. The CDR3 is 14 amino acids. This chain's CDR3 is CARSSPDRGFRYTF. CDR3 bases: TGTGCCAGGAGTTCGCCTGACAGGGGGTTTCGCTACACCTTC.

This rearrangement joins TRBV11-1 to TRBJ2-5, with D perhaps TRBD1 (5 bases). The germline V and J ends were trimmed by 0 bases and 0 bases, with 11 bases remaining between them. The CDR3 loop spans 16 amino acids. CDR1 SGHAT and CDR2 FQDESV come from the germline V gene (reference sequence). As DNA, the CDR3 is TGTGCCAGCAGCTTAGCAGGCCAACAGGACCAAGAGACCCAGTACTTC. It encodes CASSLAGQQDQETQYF. The whole variable domain, filled in from reference TRBV11-1 and TRBJ2-5, reads EAEVAQSPRYKITEKSQAVAFWCDPISGHATLYWYRQILGQGPELLVQFQDESVVDDSQLPKDRFSAERLKGVDSTLKIQPAELGDSAMYLCASSLAGQQDQETQYFGPGTRLLVL.

The chain uses TRBV28 and TRBJ1-5; D gene uncertain. CDR1 MDHEN and CDR2 SYDVKM come from the germline V gene. Trimming stripped 2 bases from V and 4 bases from J, with 15 bases between. This CDR3 comprises 16 residues. CDR3 protein: CASSLSLVGGNQPQHF. CDR3 sequence (DNA): TGTGCCAGCAGTTTAAGCCTGGTCGGTGGGAATCAGCCCCAGCATTTT.

This chain joins TRBV10-3 and TRBJ2-2; D possibly corresponds to TRBD1 (5 bases). The CDR3 covers 14 residues. The germline gives CDR1 ENHRY, CDR2 SYGVKD. V was cut by 2 bases and J by 5 bases, with 9 bases left in between. CDR3 DNA: TGTGCCATCAGTGAGGACCGACAGACCGGGGAGCTGTTTTTT. This translates into CAISEDRQTGELFF.

This chain links TRBV4-2 with TRBJ2-7; the match to TRBD2 covers 7 bases. There are 17 residues in the CDR3. Germline V CDR1 and CDR2: LGHNA, YNFKEQ. Trimming at V came to 0 bases and at J to 3 bases, leaving 11 bases not matched to a gene. In nucleotides, the CDR3 is TGTGCCAGCAGCCAAGAACATTTGTCGGCTAGCGGCTACGAGCAGTACTTC. Amino acids: CASSQEHLSASGYEQYF.

Only a few counts were recorded for this clonotype. This chain links TRBV5-1 with TRBJ2-2; D gene ambiguous. The length of the CDR3 is 13 residues. V was cut by 3 bases and J by 5 bases, with 8 bases left in between. The germline V gene encodes CDR1 SGHRS and CDR2 YFSETQ. The CDR3 nucleotides are TGCGCCAGCAGCTCGGAAGGGACCGGGGAGCTGTTTTTT. This gives the protein CASSSEGTGELFF.

This clonotype was observed a handful of times. The chain combines TRBV20-1 with TRBJ2-1, with 12 bases identical to TRBD2. The CDR3 runs to 20 residues. CDR1 is DFQATT and CDR2 is SNEGSKA in the germline V gene (reference sequence). V lost 0 bases to trimming and J lost 4 bases; unmatched junction nucleotides: 16. CDR3 sequence reads: CSARDPRLAGVGGPYNEQFF. Here the CDR3 DNA reads TGCAGTGCTAGAGATCCCCGACTAGCGGGAGTAGGGGGCCCTTACAATGAGCAGTTCTTC.

This clonotype appeared many times. This sequence joins TRBV10-3 and TRBJ2-7; D is uncertain. The CDR3 covers 16 residues. Trimming pared 0 bases from V and 3 bases from J, leaving 15 bases between. Germline V gene sequence: CDR1 ENHRY, CDR2 SYGVKD. DNA for the CDR3: TGTGCCATCAGTGAGTCGAGGCAGGAAAGGGTCTACGAGCAGTACTTC. Protein: CAISESRQERVYEQYF.

The chain employs TRBV7-9 and TRBJ1-1; D not certain. The CDR3 sequence is 13 residues long. CDR1 is SEHNR, CDR2 FQNEAQ, per germline (reference sequence). Trimming took off 5 bases at V and 4 bases at J, with 11 bases between the two ends. CDR3 in DNA: TGTGCCAGCAGCCAACCAACCCGCACTGAAGCTTTCTTT. It encodes CASSQPTRTEAFF.

This chain joins TRBV20-1 and TRBJ2-7; D gene uncertain. The V gene's germline CDR1 is DFQATT and CDR2 SNEGSKA (reference sequence). The CDR3 length is 13 residues. With 6 bases removed from V and 0 bases from J, the gap between germline ends came to 12 bases. The CDR3 spells CSAAVTSSYEQYF. In DNA, the CDR3 is TGCAGTGCCGCGGTTACCAGCTCCTACGAGCAGTACTTC.